The present T cell receptor beta chain was sequenced within a study of cytomegalovirus exposure and HLA in healthy donors. Study context: Earlier findings included about 120 million unique TCR beta sequences obtained from 150 million to 200 million T cells. Study results and limitations: Investigators reported 164 TCR beta chains as tied to cytomegalovirus. Within the data, a cluster of highly shared sequence variants was likely a sequencing artifact.

There were likely unrecorded immune exposures, though donors were nominally healthy when sampled. PCR amplification relied on 60 Vbeta primers (plus 13 Jbeta primers). The protocol was immunoSEQ multiplex PCR, while the TCRdb copy is restricted to in-frame clones and leaves out a portion. The clone table shows some 110,000 clones, with the ten largest holding under 2.5%. In the case of this clone: Its antigen is unidentified.

V trimming: 4 bases; J trimming: 0 bases; junction bases outside the gene matches: 8. Germline values: CDR1 SNHLY, CDR2 FYNNEI. The CDR3 is made up of 16 amino acids. The rearrangement links TRBV2 to TRBJ1-2; TRBD1 agrees at 7 bases. The receptor was isolated from a middle-aged man in good health and CMV-seronegative. The specimen was PBMCs. This CDR3 is CASSGGTALANYGYTF. The CDR3 coding sequence is TGTGCCAGCAGTGGGGGGACAGCTTTAGCTAACTATGGCTACACCTTC.